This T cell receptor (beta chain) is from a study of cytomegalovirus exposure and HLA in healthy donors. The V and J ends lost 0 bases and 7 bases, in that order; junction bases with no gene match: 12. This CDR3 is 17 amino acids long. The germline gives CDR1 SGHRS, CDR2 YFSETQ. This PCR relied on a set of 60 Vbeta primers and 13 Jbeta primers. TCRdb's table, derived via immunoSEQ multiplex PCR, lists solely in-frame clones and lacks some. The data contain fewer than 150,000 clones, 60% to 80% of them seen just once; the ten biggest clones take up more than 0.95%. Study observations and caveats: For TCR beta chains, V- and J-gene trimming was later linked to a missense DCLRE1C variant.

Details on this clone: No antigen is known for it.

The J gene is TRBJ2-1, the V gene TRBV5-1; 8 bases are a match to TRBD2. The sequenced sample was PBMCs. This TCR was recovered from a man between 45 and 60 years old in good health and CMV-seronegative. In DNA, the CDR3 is TGCGCCAGCAGCTTGGACTCGGGACTAGAAAATACGAATGAGCAGTTCTTC. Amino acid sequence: CASSLDSGLENTNEQFF.